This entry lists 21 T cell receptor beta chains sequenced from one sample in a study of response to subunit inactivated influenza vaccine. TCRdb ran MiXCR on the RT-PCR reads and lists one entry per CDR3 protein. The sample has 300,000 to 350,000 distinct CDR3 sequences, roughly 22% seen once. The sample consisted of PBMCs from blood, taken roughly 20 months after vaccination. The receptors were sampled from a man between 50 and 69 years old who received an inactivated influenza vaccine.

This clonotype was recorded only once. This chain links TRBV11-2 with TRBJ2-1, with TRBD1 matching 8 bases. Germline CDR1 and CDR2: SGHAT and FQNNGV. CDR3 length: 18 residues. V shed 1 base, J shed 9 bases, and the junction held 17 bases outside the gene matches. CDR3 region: CASSLVGVVRGPRGEQFF. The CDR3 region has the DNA TGTGCCAGCAGCTTAGTGGGGGTGGTCAGGGGGCCCCGGGGTGAGCAGTTCTTC.

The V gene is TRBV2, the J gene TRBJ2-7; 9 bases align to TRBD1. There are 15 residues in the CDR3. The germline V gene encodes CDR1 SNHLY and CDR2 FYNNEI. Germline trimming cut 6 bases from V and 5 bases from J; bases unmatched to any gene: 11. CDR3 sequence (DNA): TGTGCCAGCAGGGCCTGGACAGGGGTTTCTGACGAGCAGTACTTC. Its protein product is CASRAWTGVSDEQYF.

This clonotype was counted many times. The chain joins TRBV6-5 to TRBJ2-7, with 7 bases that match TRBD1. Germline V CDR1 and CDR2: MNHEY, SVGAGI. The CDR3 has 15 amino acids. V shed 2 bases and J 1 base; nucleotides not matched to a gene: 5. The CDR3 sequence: CASSYGPGGSYEQYF. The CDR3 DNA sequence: TGTGCCAGCAGTTACGGGCCAGGGGGTTCCTACGAGCAGTACTTC.

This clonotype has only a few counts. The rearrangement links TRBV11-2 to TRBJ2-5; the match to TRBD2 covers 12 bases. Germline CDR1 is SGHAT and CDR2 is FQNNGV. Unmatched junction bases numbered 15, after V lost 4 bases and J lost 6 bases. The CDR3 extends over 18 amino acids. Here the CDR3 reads CASSSDWTSGAYSKTQYF. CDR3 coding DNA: TGTGCCAGCAGCTCCGACTGGACTAGCGGGGCTTACTCGAAGACCCAGTACTTC. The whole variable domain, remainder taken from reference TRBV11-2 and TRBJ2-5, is EAGVAQSPRYKIIEKRQSVAFWCNPISGHATLYWYQQILGQGPKLLIQFQNNGVVDDSQLPKDRFSAERLKGVDSTLKIQPAKLEDSAVYLCASSSDWTSGAYSKTQYFGPGTRLLVL.

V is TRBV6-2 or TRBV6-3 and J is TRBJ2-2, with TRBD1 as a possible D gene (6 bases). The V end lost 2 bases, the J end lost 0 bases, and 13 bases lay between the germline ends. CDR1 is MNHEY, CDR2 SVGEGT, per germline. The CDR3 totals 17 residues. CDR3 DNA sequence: TGTGCCAGCAGTTACCCCGAACAGGGCCCGAACACCGGGGAGCTGTTTTTT. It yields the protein CASSYPEQGPNTGELFF.

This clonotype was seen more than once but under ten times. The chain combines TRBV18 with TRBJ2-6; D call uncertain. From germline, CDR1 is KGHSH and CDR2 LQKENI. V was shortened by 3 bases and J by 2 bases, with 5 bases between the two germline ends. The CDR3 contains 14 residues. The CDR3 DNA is TGTGCCAGCTCACCCTACCCTGGGGCCAACGTCCTGACTTTC. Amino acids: CASSPYPGANVLTF.

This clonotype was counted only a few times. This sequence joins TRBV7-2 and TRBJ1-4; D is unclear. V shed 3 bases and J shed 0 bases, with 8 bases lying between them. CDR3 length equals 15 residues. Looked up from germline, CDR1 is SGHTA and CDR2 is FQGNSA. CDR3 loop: CASSLFAATNEKLFF. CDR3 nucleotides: TGTGCCAGCAGCTTGTTCGCAGCAACTAATGAAAAACTGTTTTTT.

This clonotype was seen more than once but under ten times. The CDR3 DNA follows: TGCAGTGCTAGAGATATCCCAGGACAGGGTCATTCTCGGAACACTGAAGCTTTCTTT. This codes for CSARDIPGQGHSRNTEAFF. J is TRBJ1-1 and V is TRBV20-1, with 8 bases identical to TRBD1. Germline V gene data show CDR1 as DFQATT and CDR2 as SNEGSKA (reference sequence). The trim removed 0 bases at V and 1 base at J, leaving 16 bases unmatched. The CDR3 extends over 19 amino acids.

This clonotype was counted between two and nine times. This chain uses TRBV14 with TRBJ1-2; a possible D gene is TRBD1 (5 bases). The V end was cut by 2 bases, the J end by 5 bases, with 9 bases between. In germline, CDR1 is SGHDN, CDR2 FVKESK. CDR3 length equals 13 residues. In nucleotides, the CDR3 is TGTGCCAGCAGCCAAACAGGCCTTTATGGCTACACCTTC. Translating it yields CASSQTGLYGYTF.

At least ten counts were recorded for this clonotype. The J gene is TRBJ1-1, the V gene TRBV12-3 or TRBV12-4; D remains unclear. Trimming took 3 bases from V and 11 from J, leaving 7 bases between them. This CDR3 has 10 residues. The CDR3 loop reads CASSLTIAFF. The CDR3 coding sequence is TGTGCCAGCAGTTTGACTATCGCTTTCTTT.

DNA for the CDR3: TGCAGTGCTAGCCCGACCGGCTACAATCAGCCCCAGCATTTT. Protein product: CSASPTGYNQPQHF. The chain employs TRBV20-1 and TRBJ1-5; no clear D. CDR1 is DFQATT and CDR2 is SNEGSKA in the germline V gene (reference sequence). This CDR3 is 14 amino acids long. Trimming stripped 3 bases from V and 3 bases from J, with 12 bases between.

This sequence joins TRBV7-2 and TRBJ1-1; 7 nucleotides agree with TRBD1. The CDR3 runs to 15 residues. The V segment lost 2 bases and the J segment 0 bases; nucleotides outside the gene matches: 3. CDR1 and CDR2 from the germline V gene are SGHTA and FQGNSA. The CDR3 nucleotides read TGTGCCAGCAGCTTATCAGGGGGGATGAACACTGAAGCTTTCTTT. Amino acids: CASSLSGGMNTEAFF.

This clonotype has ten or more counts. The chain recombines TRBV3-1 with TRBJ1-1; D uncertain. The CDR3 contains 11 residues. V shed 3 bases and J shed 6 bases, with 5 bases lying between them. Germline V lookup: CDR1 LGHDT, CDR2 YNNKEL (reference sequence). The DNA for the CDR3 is TGTGCCAGCAGCCACGGGGCTGAAGCTTTCTTT. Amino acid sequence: CASSHGAEAFF. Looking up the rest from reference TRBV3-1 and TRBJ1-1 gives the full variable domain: DTAVSQTPKYLVTQMGNDKSIKCEQNLGHDTMYWYKQDSKKFLKIMFSYNNKELIINETVPNRFSPKSPDKAHLNLHINSLELGDSAVYFCASSHGAEAFFGQGTRLTVV.

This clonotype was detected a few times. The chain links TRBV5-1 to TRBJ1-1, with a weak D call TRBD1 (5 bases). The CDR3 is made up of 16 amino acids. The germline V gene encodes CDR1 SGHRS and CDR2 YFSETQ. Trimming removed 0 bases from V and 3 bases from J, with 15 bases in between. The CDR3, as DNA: TGCGCCAGCAGCTTGGTCACTTCGGGGGGGGACACTGAAGCTTTCTTT. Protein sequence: CASSLVTSGGDTEAFF. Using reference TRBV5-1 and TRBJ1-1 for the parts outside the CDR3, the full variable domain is KAGVTQTPRYLIKTRGQQVTLSCSPISGHRSVSWYQQTPGQGLQFLFEYFSETQRNKGNFPGRFSGRQFSNSRSEMNVSTLELGDSALYLCASSLVTSGGDTEAFFGQGTRLTVV.

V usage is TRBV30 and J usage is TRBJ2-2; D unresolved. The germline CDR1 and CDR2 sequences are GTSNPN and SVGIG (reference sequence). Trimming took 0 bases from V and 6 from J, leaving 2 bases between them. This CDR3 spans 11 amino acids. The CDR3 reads CAWSVAGELFF. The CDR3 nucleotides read TGTGCCTGGAGTGTCGCCGGGGAGCTGTTTTTT.

The CDR3 DNA reads as TGCGCCAGCAGCCAAGGGCGTTGGGGGGCAGAGACCCAGTACTTC. It specifies CASSQGRWGAETQYF. V usage is TRBV4-3 and J usage is TRBJ2-5, with D perhaps matching TRBD1 or TRBD2 (6 bases each). Germline CDR1 is LGHNA and CDR2 is YSLEER. This CDR3 region has 15 residues. Trimming stripped 1 base from V and 4 bases from J, with 13 bases between.

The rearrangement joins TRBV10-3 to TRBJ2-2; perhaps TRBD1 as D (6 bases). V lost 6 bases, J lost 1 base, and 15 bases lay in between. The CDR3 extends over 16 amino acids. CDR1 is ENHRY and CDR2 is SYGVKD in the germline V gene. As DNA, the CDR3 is TGTGCCATCAGATCGACGGGGACACTGAACACCGGGGAGCTGTTTTTT. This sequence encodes CAIRSTGTLNTGELFF.

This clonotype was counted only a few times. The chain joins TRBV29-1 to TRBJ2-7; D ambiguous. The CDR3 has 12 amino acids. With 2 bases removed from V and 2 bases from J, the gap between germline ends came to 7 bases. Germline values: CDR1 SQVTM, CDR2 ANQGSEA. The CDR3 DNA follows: TGCAGCGTTGAATCACAGACCTACGAGCAGTACTTC. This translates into CSVESQTYEQYF.

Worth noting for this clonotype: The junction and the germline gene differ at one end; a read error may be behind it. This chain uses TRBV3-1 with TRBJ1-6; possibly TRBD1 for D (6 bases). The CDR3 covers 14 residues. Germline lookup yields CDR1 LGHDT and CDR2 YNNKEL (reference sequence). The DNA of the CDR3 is TGTGCCGGCAGCCAAGGGGGGGGCAATTCACCCCTCCACTTT. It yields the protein CAGSQGGGNSPLHF.

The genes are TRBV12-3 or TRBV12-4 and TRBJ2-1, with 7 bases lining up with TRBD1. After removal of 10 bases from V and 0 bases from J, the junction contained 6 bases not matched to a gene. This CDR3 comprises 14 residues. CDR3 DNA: TGTGCCACCCCAGGGGACAGCTCCTACAATGAGCAGTTCTTC. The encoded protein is CATPGDSSYNEQFF.

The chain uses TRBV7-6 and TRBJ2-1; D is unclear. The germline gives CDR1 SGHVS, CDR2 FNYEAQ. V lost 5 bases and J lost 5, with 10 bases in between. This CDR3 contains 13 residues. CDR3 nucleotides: TGTGCCAGCAGCGCACTAATCCACAATGAGCAGTTCTTC. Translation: CASSALIHNEQFF.